These T cell receptor beta chains were read from a single sample in a study of shared clonotypes between healthy human individuals. Only in-frame clones appear in the TCRdb table, and some are missing; sequencing was by immunoSEQ multiplex PCR. The sample has over a million clones; about 70% are singletons. The specimen sequenced was memory CD4+ T cells sorted from blood. These receptors all come from a young man in good health. Both conserved end residues are part of each CDR3. Fields, in order: D gene, clone size, V gene, J gene, CDR3 protein, CDR3 DNA. A D gene is named only where the DNA matches it firmly. Not all rows give a size; the values are once, few, many and, for expanded clones, a class.

>TRBD2|NA|TRBV2|TRBJ2-3
CASSKIAGEADTQYF
TGTGCCAGCAGCAAAATAGCGGGGGAGGCAGATACGCAGTATTTT
>NA|NA|TRBV9|TRBJ2-2
CASGRDLETGELFF
TGTGCCAGCGGCCGGGACTTGGAGACCGGGGAGCTGTTTTTT
>NA|NA|TRBV30|TRBJ1-2
CAWRFIGQGRSGYTF
TGTGCCTGGAGATTTATAGGGCAGGGACGATCCGGCTACACCTTC
>NA|NA|TRBV4-3|TRBJ2-7
CASSQDVRGVAYEQYF
TGCGCCAGCAGCCAAGACGTTAGGGGGGTTGCCTACGAGCAGTACTTC
>NA|few|TRBV5-4|TRBJ1-1
CASSLRTQEGNTEAFF
TGTGCCAGCAGCTTGCGCACGCAGGAGGGAAACACTGAAGCTTTCTTT
>TRBD1|NA|TRBV5-4|TRBJ2-5
CASSLPGQVGETQYF
TGTGCCAGCAGCTTACCGGGACAGGTGGGAGAGACCCAGTACTTC
>NA|once|TRBV2|TRBJ2-2
CASSILRGNTGELFF
TGTGCCAGCTCGATACTTAGAGGGAACACCGGGGAGCTGTTTTTT
>TRBD2|NA|TRBV5-1|TRBJ2-5
CASSSPTGTSGGPLETQYF
TGCGCCAGCAGCAGCCCAACCGGGACTAGCGGGGGACCCTTAGAGACCCAGTACTTC
>TRBD1|NA|TRBV23-1|TRBJ1-5
CASSQWDRGSLSNQPQHF
TGCGCCAGCAGTCAATGGGACAGGGGCTCGCTGAGCAATCAGCCCCAGCATTTT
>NA|NA|TRBV5-6|TRBJ2-7
CASSLGQVYEQYF
TGTGCCAGCAGCTTGGGGCAGGTGTACGAGCAGTACTTC
>NA|NA|TRBV5-6|TRBJ1-2
CASSPDRASYGYTF
TGTGCCAGCAGCCCGGACCGGGCCTCCTATGGCTACACCTTC
>TRBD2|few|TRBV2|TRBJ2-7
CASSVQLAASYEQYF
TGTGCCAGCAGTGTACAACTAGCGGCATCCTACGAGCAGTACTTC
>NA|NA|TRBV18|TRBJ1-1
CASSLQGSGNTEAFF
TGTGCCAGCTCACTTCAGGGGTCCGGGAACACTGAAGCTTTCTTT
>NA|NA|TRBV6-4|TRBJ2-3
CASSDQTRNTQYF
TGTGCCAGCAGTGATCAGACGCGCAATACGCAGTATTTT
>TRBD1|NA|TRBV4-3|TRBJ1-2
CASSRNRGIYGYTF
TGCGCCAGCAGCCGTAACAGGGGGATCTATGGCTACACCTTC
>TRBD2|NA|TRBV19|TRBJ2-7
CASSILAGGSYEQYF
TGTGCCAGTAGTATACTAGCGGGGGGATCCTACGAGCAGTACTTC
>NA|NA|TRBV25-1|TRBJ1-6
CASSDRDNSPLHF
TGTGCCAGCAGTGACAGGGATAATTCACCCCTCCACTTT
>NA|NA|TRBV19|TRBJ2-3
CASTGVRDTQYF
TGTGCCAGTACGGGGGTCCGGGATACGCAGTATTTT
>NA|NA|TRBV20-1|TRBJ1-1
CSAIPYSEAFF
TGCAGTGCTATCCCTTACAGTGAAGCTTTCTTT
>TRBD2|NA|TRBV2|TRBJ2-3
CASRREGLTDTQYF
TGTGCCAGCAGGCGGGAGGGTTTAACAGATACGCAGTATTTT
>TRBD2|few|TRBV5-1|TRBJ2-7
CASSLRSEVAGAEQYF
TGCGCCAGCAGCTTGAGGTCCGAAGTAGCGGGGGCTGAGCAGTACTTC
>TRBD1|NA|TRBV6-5|TRBJ2-7
CASSPGQVHSYEQYF
TGTGCCAGCAGTCCTGGACAGGTTCATTCCTACGAGCAGTACTTC
>NA|once|TRBV10-2|TRBJ2-2
CASRRGSPNTGELFF
TGCGCCAGCCGAAGGGGGTCCCCAAACACCGGGGAGCTGTTTTTT
>NA|NA|TRBV5-4|TRBJ1-2
CASSPDSNYGYTF
TGTGCCAGCAGCCCTGACAGCAACTATGGCTACACCTTC
>TRBD1|NA|TRBV10-1|TRBJ2-3
CASSAGQGSGTDTQYF
TGCGCCAGCAGTGCGGGACAGGGGAGCGGCACAGATACGCAGTATTTT
>NA|NA|TRBV4-3|TRBJ1-2
CASSQAAELRASNYGYTF
TGCGCCAGCAGCCAAGCGGCAGAGTTAAGGGCCTCTAACTATGGCTACACCTTC
>NA|NA|TRBV7-8|TRBJ2-5
CASSFSGKETQYF
TGTGCCAGCAGCTTCAGCGGAAAAGAGACCCAGTACTTC
>TRBD1|NA|TRBV29-1|TRBJ2-7
CSVRDRLSYEQYF
TGCAGCGTTCGGGACAGGCTTTCCTACGAGCAGTACTTC
>NA|NA|TRBV19|TRBJ2-5
CASSTTGSETQYF
TGTGCCAGTAGTACAACAGGGTCAGAGACCCAGTACTTC
>TRBD1|NA|TRBV6-5|TRBJ1-1
CASFAPGQGAFF
TGTGCCAGTTTCGCGCCGGGACAGGGAGCTTTCTTT
>TRBD2|NA|TRBV6-4|TRBJ2-5
CASSDWVGLAGGCGETQYF
TGTGCCAGCAGTGACTGGGTAGGGTTAGCGGGGGGTTGCGGGGAGACCCAGTACTTC